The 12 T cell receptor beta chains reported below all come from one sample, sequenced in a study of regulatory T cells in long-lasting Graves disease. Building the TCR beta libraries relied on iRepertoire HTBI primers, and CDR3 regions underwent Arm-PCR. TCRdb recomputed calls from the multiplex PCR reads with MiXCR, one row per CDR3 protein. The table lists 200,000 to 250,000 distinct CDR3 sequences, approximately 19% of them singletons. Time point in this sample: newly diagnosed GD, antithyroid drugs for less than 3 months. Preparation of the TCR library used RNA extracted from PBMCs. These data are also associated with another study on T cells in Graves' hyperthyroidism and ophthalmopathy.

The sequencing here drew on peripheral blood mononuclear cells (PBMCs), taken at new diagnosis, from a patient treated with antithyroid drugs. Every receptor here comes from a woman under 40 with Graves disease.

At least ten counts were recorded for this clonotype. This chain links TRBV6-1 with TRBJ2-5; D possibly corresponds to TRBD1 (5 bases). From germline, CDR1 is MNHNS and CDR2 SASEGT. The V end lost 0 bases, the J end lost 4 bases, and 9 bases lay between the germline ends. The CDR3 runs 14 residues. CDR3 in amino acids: CASSEADRLETQYF. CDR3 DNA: TGTGCCAGCAGTGAAGCAGACAGACTAGAGACCCAGTACTTC.

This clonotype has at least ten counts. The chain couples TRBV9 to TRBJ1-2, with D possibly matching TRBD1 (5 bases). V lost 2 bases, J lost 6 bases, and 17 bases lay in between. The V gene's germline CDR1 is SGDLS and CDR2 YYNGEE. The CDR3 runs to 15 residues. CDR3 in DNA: TGTGCCAGCAGCGTCAGTCTAGTGCAGGGCGATGGCTACACCTTC. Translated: CASSVSLVQGDGYTF.

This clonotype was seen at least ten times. The CDR3: CASSSRRPQGAGANVLTF. DNA of the CDR3: TGTGCCAGCAGCTCTCGACGGCCTCAAGGCGCTGGGGCCAACGTCCTGACTTTC. V gene TRBV11-2 combines with J gene TRBJ2-6; D is ambiguous. Trimming removed 4 bases from V and 2 bases from J, with 18 bases in between. From germline, CDR1 is SGHAT and CDR2 FQNNGV. This CDR3 has 18 residues.

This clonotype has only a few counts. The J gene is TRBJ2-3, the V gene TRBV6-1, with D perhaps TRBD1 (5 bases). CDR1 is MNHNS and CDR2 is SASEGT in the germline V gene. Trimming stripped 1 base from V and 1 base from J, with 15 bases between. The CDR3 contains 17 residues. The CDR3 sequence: CASSEERFRRGTDTQYF. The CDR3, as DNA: TGTGCCAGCAGTGAAGAGAGGTTCCGCAGGGGCACAGATACGCAGTATTTT.

CDR3 amino acids: CAWSLGPVQAKNIQYF. The CDR3 DNA sequence: TGTGCCTGGAGCCTTGGACCCGTCCAGGCCAAAAACATTCAGTACTTC. The rearrangement links TRBV30 to TRBJ2-4; unclear D gene. CDR3 length: 16 amino acids. V was shortened by 3 bases and J by 1 base, with 16 bases between the two germline ends. From germline, CDR1 is GTSNPN and CDR2 SVGIG (reference sequence).

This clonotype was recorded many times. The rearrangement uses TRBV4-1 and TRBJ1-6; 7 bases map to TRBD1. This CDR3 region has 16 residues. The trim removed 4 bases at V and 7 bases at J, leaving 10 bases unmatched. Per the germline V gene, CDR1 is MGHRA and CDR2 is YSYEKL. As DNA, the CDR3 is TGCGCCAGCAGCCGAACTCTGGACAGGCTCAATTCACCCCTCCACTTT. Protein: CASSRTLDRLNSPLHF.

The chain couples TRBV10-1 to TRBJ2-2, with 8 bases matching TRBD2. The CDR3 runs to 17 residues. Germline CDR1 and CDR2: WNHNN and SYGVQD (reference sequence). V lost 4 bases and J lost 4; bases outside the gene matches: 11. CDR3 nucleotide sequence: TGCGCCAGCAGTGGACATTCAGCGGGAGAGGTCACCGGGGAGCTGTTTTTT. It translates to CASSGHSAGEVTGELFF.

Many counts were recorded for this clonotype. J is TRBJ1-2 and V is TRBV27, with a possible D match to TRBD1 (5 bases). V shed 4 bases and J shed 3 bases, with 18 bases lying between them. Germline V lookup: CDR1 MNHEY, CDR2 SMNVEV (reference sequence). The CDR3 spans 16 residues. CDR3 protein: CASSSIGGVPDYGYTF. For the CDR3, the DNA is TGTGCCAGCAGTTCCATTGGGGGGGTCCCAGACTATGGCTACACCTTC.

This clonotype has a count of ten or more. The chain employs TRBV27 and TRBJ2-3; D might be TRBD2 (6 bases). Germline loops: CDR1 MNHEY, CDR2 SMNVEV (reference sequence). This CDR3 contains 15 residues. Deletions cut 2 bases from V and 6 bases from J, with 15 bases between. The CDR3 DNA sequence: TGTGCCAGCAGTTTAGGGGGGTCTTTCTGGGATACGCAGTATTTT. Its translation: CASSLGGSFWDTQYF.

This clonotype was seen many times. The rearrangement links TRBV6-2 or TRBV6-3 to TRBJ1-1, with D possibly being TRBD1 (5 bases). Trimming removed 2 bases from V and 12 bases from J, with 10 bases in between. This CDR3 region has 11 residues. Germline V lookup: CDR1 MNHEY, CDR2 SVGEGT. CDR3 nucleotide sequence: TGTGCCAGCAGTTACGCAGGGAAGACTTTCTTT. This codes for CASSYAGKTFF.

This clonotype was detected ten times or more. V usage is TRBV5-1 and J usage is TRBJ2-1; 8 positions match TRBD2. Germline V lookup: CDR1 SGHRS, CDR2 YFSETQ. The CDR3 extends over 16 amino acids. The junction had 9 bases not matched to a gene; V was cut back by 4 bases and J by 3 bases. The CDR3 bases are TGCGCCAGCAGCGTCCCCACTAGCGGCCTCTACAATGAGCAGTTCTTC. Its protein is CASSVPTSGLYNEQFF.

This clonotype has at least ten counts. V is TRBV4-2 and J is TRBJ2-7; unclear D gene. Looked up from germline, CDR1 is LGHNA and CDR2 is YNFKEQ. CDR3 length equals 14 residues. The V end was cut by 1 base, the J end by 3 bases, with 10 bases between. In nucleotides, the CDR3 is TGTGCCAGCAGCCAAGTTGAAGGGTTCTACGAGCAGTACTTC. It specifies CASSQVEGFYEQYF.